These T cell receptor beta chains were read from a single sample in a study of T cells after yellow fever vaccination. MiXCR, run by TCRdb on the 5' RACE reads, gives a single entry per CDR3 protein. This sample carries around 550,000 distinct CDR3 sequences, 15% to 20% of them seen once, and the ten largest clones take roughly an eighth. The sequenced sample was PBMCs, obtained 15 days after the yellow fever booster vaccination. The receptors stem from a man aged 25-45 years who received the YFV17D yellow fever vaccine. Each CDR3 is given with its conserved first and last residue. D genes are given only for firm matches. Size values are once, few and many counts, or a class for expanded clones, and some rows have none.

d_gene,j_gene,abundance,v_gene,CDR3aa,CDR3nt
TRBD1,TRBJ2-5,NA,TRBV29-1,CSVDTGEETQYF,TGCAGCGTGGACACAGGGGAAGAGACCCAGTACTTC
NA,TRBJ2-1,NA,TRBV6-4,CASSVGLNYNEQFF,TGTGCCAGCAGTGTAGGACTTAACTACAATGAGCAGTTCTTC
NA,TRBJ1-5,NA,TRBV7-2,CASSLWATNNQPQHF,TGTGCCAGCAGTTTATGGGCTACGAATAATCAGCCCCAGCATTTT
TRBD2,TRBJ2-3,NA,TRBV5-4,CASSSIGTSESKRFRQYF,TGTGCCAGCAGCTCTATCGGGACTAGCGAATCAAAGCGTTTTAGGCAGTATTTT
NA,TRBJ2-1,NA,TRBV29-1,CSVEKGRSSYNEQFF,TGCAGCGTTGAAAAAGGCAGGAGCTCCTACAATGAGCAGTTCTTC
TRBD2,TRBJ2-5,few,TRBV11-2,CASSFSTSGVETQYF,TGTGCCAGCAGCTTTTCTACTAGCGGGGTTGAGACCCAGTACTTC
NA,TRBJ2-1,NA,TRBV6-1,CASSPPGVGHEQFF,TGTGCCAGCAGTCCCCCGGGAGTGGGCCATGAGCAGTTCTTC
NA,TRBJ2-5,NA,TRBV12-3/TRBV12-4,CASSQTGSAGETQYF,TGTGCCAGCAGCCAAACAGGGTCGGCGGGAGAGACCCAGTACTTC
TRBD1,TRBJ2-1,NA,TRBV25-1,CASRDGTGNVGEQFF,TGTGCCAGCCGTGATGGGACAGGGAACGTGGGTGAGCAGTTCTTC
TRBD2,TRBJ2-7,NA,TRBV5-1,CASGTSGSTYEQYF,TGCGCCAGCGGGACTAGCGGGAGTACCTACGAGCAGTACTTC
NA,TRBJ2-4,few,TRBV11-2,CASNRAGLGIQYF,TGTGCCAGCAACAGGGCTGGGCTCGGTATTCAGTACTTC
TRBD1,TRBJ2-7,NA,TRBV4-1,CASSRLGTGFYEQYF,TGCGCCAGCAGCCGCCTCGGGACAGGGTTTTACGAGCAGTACTTC
NA,TRBJ2-7,few,TRBV25-1,CASSDGPASYEQYF,TGTGCCAGCAGTGACGGGCCGGCCTCCTACGAGCAGTACTTC
NA,TRBJ2-6,NA,TRBV4-3,CASSQAGRSGLGSGANVLTF,TGCGCCAGCAGCCAAGCTGGTCGGTCCGGACTGGGGAGTGGGGCCAACGTCCTGACTTTC
NA,TRBJ2-6,few,TRBV18,CASSTGSSGANVLTF,TGTGCCAGCTCTACAGGGTCCTCTGGGGCCAACGTCCTGACTTTC
TRBD2,TRBJ2-2,NA,TRBV3-1,CASSQRTSGRWYTGELFF,TGTGCCAGCAGCCAAAGGACTAGCGGGAGATGGTACACCGGGGAGCTGTTTTTT
NA,TRBJ2-7,NA,TRBV4-3,CASSQDASDFEQYF,TGCGCCAGCAGCCAAGATGCTTCAGATTTCGAGCAGTACTTC
NA,TRBJ2-1,many,TRBV18,CASSRQGAYNEQFF,TGTGCCAGCTCAAGACAAGGGGCCTACAATGAGCAGTTCTTC
TRBD1,TRBJ2-7,NA,TRBV27,CASSHRDRGPYEQYF,TGTGCCAGCAGTCACCGGGACAGGGGTCCCTACGAGCAGTACTTC
NA,TRBJ1-1,NA,TRBV12-3/TRBV12-4,CASSPQRAMGAFF,TGTGCCAGCAGTCCCCAACGGGCTATGGGAGCTTTCTTT
NA,TRBJ1-2,NA,TRBV18,CASSPPGMANYGYTF,TGTGCCAGCTCACCACCAGGGATGGCTAACTATGGCTACACCTTC
TRBD2,TRBJ2-4,NA,TRBV20-1,CSVIAGSAKNIQYF,TGCAGCGTTATAGCGGGATCTGCCAAAAACATTCAGTACTTC
TRBD1,TRBJ1-5,NA,TRBV27,CASSRTGAIVSNQPQHF,TGTGCCAGCAGCCGGACAGGGGCCATAGTTAGCAATCAGCCCCAGCATTTT
NA,TRBJ2-1,NA,TRBV20-1,CSARDVHLSSYNEQFF,TGCAGTGCTAGAGACGTCCACCTGAGCTCCTACAATGAGCAGTTCTTC
NA,TRBJ2-5,NA,TRBV7-2,CASSSGREETQYF,TGTGCCAGCAGCTCCGGGAGAGAAGAGACCCAGTACTTC
TRBD2,TRBJ2-2,NA,TRBV11-2,CASSLQLAGVGELFF,TGTGCCAGCAGCTTACAACTAGCGGGAGTCGGGGAGCTGTTTTTT
TRBD2,TRBJ2-7,few,TRBV5-1,CASSLAREGYEQYF,TGCGCCAGCAGCTTGGCACGGGAGGGCTACGAGCAGTACTTC
TRBD2,TRBJ2-7,NA,TRBV6-1,CASNPGAGGEQYF,TGTGCCAGCAACCCGGGGGCGGGAGGCGAGCAGTACTTC
NA,TRBJ2-2,many,TRBV5-1,CAIRGGRNTGELFF,TGCGCCATTAGGGGCGGTCGGAACACCGGGGAGCTGTTTTTT
TRBD2,TRBJ2-7,NA,TRBV7-6,CASSLVGGRPRDEQYF,TGTGCCAGCAGCTTAGTGGGGGGGAGGCCCCGGGACGAGCAGTACTTC
NA,TRBJ2-7,NA,TRBV29-1,CSGGQPPREQYF,TGCAGCGGTGGACAGCCACCCAGGGAGCAGTACTTC
TRBD1,TRBJ2-4,few,TRBV5-1,CASSLHDRGNIQYF,TGCGCCAGCAGCTTGCATGACAGGGGGAACATTCAGTACTTC
NA,TRBJ2-5,few,TRBV18,CASSRPEAWETQYF,TGTGCCAGCTCACGACCGGAGGCTTGGGAGACCCAGTACTTC
TRBD1,TRBJ2-5,few,TRBV29-1,CSVEDPWDRGLQETQYF,TGCAGCGTTGAAGATCCCTGGGACAGGGGGCTCCAAGAGACCCAGTACTTC
TRBD2,TRBJ2-3,few,TRBV30,CAWSVQGTSRILDTQYF,TGTGCCTGGAGTGTACAAGGGACTAGCAGAATACTGGATACGCAGTATTTT
NA,TRBJ2-6,few,TRBV20-1,CSAREQGGANVLTF,TGCAGTGCTAGAGAACAGGGTGGGGCCAACGTCCTGACTTTC
NA,TRBJ2-7,NA,TRBV14,CASSPWGRGEQYF,TGTGCCAGCAGCCCATGGGGGCGGGGAGAGCAGTACTTC
TRBD2,TRBJ2-3,NA,TRBV2,CASNRLAATDTQYF,TGTGCCAGCAACCGCCTAGCGGCCACAGATACGCAGTATTTT
NA,TRBJ2-7,few,TRBV4-3,CASSQETDYLKRAVSYEQYF,TGCGCCAGCAGCCAAGAGACCGACTACCTTAAGCGGGCCGTCTCCTACGAGCAGTACTTC
NA,TRBJ1-1,NA,TRBV6-6,CASSIQMGTEAFF,TGTGCCAGCAGCATACAGATGGGCACTGAAGCTTTCTTT
TRBD2,TRBJ2-1,few,TRBV20-1,CSAMGRERYNEQFF,TGCAGTGCTATGGGGCGGGAGCGCTACAATGAGCAGTTCTTC
TRBD2,TRBJ2-7,NA,TRBV2,CASSEGASGGYEQYF,TGTGCCAGCAGTGAAGGTGCTAGCGGGGGCTACGAGCAGTACTTC
NA,TRBJ2-2,NA,TRBV9,CASSVTRTNTGELFF,TGTGCCAGCAGCGTCACTAGAACCAACACCGGGGAGCTGTTTTTT
NA,TRBJ2-1,NA,TRBV20-1,CCARDTLKGRGGNEQFF,TGCTGTGCTAGAGATACGTTGAAGGGACGTGGAGGAAATGAGCAGTTCTTC
TRBD1,TRBJ2-5,NA,TRBV3-1,CASSLPGQAGGETQYF,TGTGCCAGCAGCCTACCGGGACAGGCCGGCGGGGAGACCCAGTACTTC
NA,TRBJ2-3,NA,TRBV20-1,CSARFRAPDTQYF,TGCAGTGCTAGGTTTCGAGCTCCAGATACGCAGTATTTT
TRBD1,TRBJ2-4,NA,TRBV11-2,CASSPRGTGVVKNIQYF,TGTGCCAGCAGCCCGAGAGGGACAGGGGTAGTAAAAAACATTCAGTACTTC
NA,TRBJ2-5,many,TRBV7-6,CASSSGHKQETQYF,TGTGCCAGCAGCTCGGGACATAAACAAGAGACCCAGTACTTC
NA,TRBJ1-2,NA,TRBV7-2,CASSSGGLESYGYTF,TGTGCCAGCAGCTCGGGGGGACTGGAGAGCTATGGCTACACCTTC